This T cell receptor beta chain derives from a study of blood T cell repertoires in COVID-19. Measured with immunoSEQ multiplex PCR; TCRdb has only the in-frame clones, and not every one. This table holds over 50,000 clones, more than 80% found once. The CDR3 is made up of 13 amino acids. Germline values: CDR1 SGHTA, CDR2 FQGNSA. With V trimmed by 8 bases and J by 1 base, 4 bases remained unmatched. The sequence was collected from a woman between 40 and 50 years old with acute COVID-19. The sample was PBMCs or T cells enriched from blood (not recorded which). The chain combines TRBV7-2 with TRBJ1-1, with 7 bases aligning to TRBD1. This CDR3 is CASGRTGNTEAFF. For the CDR3, the DNA is TGTGCCAGCGGAAGGACAGGGAACACTGAAGCTTTCTTT.